These T cell receptor beta chains were read from a single sample in a study of T cell repertoires in cytomegalovirus infection. Their antigens are not known. Via MiXCR, TCRdb re-called the reads, giving one row per CDR3 protein. Of around 900,000 distinct CDR3 sequences detected, approximately 30% appear once; the ten largest clones hold around an eighth. This specimen was cultured CD8+ T cells from PBMCs, taken from culture after CMV antigen stimulation. The source is a human donor in good health (CMV status not recorded). Some clones in this sample may be carry-over from other donors' samples. The CDR3 runs from the conserved cysteine through the conserved F or W. D genes are given only for firm matches. Not every row has a clone size; where given, it reads once, few, many or a size class.

j_call	d_call	clone_size	v_call	cdr3_length	cdr3_nt	cdr3_aa
TRBJ1-5	TRBD1	few	TRBV27	15	TGTGCCAGCAGTCTCGCCGGACAGGGTGATCGGCCCCAGCATTTT	CASSLAGQGDRPQHF
TRBJ1-4	TRBD1	-	TRBV19	15	TGTGCCAGTAGTCTCTACAGGGGCGGAAATGAAAAACTGTTTTTT	CASSLYRGGNEKLFF
TRBJ1-5	-	-	TRBV7-9	15	TGTGCCAGCAGCACAAGCATTGGGGGCGAGCAGCCCCAGCATTTT	CASSTSIGGEQPQHF
TRBJ1-2	-	-	TRBV10-2	13	TGCGCCAGCAGCGTAAGTGAGGACTATGGCTACACCTTC	CASSVSEDYGYTF
TRBJ2-1	-	-	TRBV9	15	TGTGCCAGCAGCAGCCCAACACAGGGTTACAATGAGCAGTTCTTC	CASSSPTQGYNEQFF
TRBJ1-2	TRBD1	once	TRBV7-6	14	TGTACCAGCAGCCACCGACAGGGGGTTGACGGCTACACCTTC	CTSSHRQGVDGYTF
TRBJ2-3	TRBD2	many	TRBV7-2	18	TGTGCCAGCAGCTTAGCCCTCCTAGCGGTTACTAGCACAGATACGCAGTATTTT	CASSLALLAVTSTDTQYF
TRBJ2-3	TRBD2	few	TRBV12-3/TRBV12-4	14	TGTGCCAGCAGTCCCGGGGGGGGCGCAGATACGCAGTATTTT	CASSPGGGADTQYF
TRBJ2-3	-	many	TRBV7-6	18	TGTGCCAGCAGCTCTCCTGGCGGCCGGTCCGCAAGCACAGATACGCAGTATTTT	CASSSPGGRSASTDTQYF
TRBJ1-1	TRBD1	-	TRBV27	17	TGTGCCAGCAGTTCCCGGACAGGGGGCGTTGTGAACACTGAAGCTTTCTTT	CASSSRTGGVVNTEAFF
TRBJ2-5	TRBD2	-	TRBV11-2	15	TGTGCCAGCAGCTTAAGACTAGCCCCCCAAGAGACCCAGTACTTC	CASSLRLAPQETQYF
TRBJ2-2	TRBD1	-	TRBV10-3	11	TGCGCGACAGGGGGCTACGGGGAGCTGTTTTTT	CATGGYGELFF
TRBJ2-7	TRBD1	many	TRBV7-6	15	TGTGCCAGCAGCCCCCGGGCAGGGGGAGCCCACGAGCAGTACTTC	CASSPRAGGAHEQYF
TRBJ2-1	-	-	TRBV2	15	TGTGCCAGCACTCCCCCGAGGGCGGCCTACAATGAGCAGTTCTTC	CASTPPRAAYNEQFF
TRBJ2-7	-	-	TRBV7-4	13	TGTGCCAGCAGCCCTCCCGGGGCCCACGAGCAGTACTTC	CASSPPGAHEQYF
TRBJ2-1	-	-	TRBV19	15	TGTGCCAGTAGTGACAGACGCAGCTCCTACAATGAGCAGTTCTTC	CASSDRRSSYNEQFF
TRBJ2-3	-	-	TRBV12-3/TRBV12-4	14	TGTGCCAGCAGTAGACAGGTTAGCACAGATACGCAGTATTTT	CASSRQVSTDTQYF
TRBJ2-7	TRBD1	many	TRBV7-8	14	TGTGCCAGCAGCTTAACCGGGACAGGCTACGAGCAGTACTTC	CASSLTGTGYEQYF
TRBJ2-3	TRBD2	-	TRBV11-3	16	TGTGCCAGCAGCCACACTAGCGGGGGGGCTATAGATACGCAGTATTTT	CASSHTSGGAIDTQYF
TRBJ2-7	TRBD1	few	TRBV19	15	TGTGCCAGTAGTATGAGGACAGGGGGACCCTACGAGCAGTACTTC	CASSMRTGGPYEQYF
TRBJ1-2	-	-	TRBV2	12	TGTGCCAGCATCGTTCGATACGATGGCTACACCTTC	CASIVRYDGYTF
TRBJ1-4	-	-	TRBV6-6	14	TGTGCCAGCAGTTACAACGCCATGGGAGAAAAACTGTTTTTT	CASSYNAMGEKLFF
TRBJ2-2	-	few	TRBV6-5	14	TGTGCCAGCAGTTACTCGTCGTCATCCGGGGAGCTGTTTTTT	CASSYSSSSGELFF
TRBJ1-6	-	few	TRBV6-1	16	TGTGCCGGATCTAATCCTCTGAGCTCCTATAATTCACCCCTCCACTTT	CAGSNPLSSYNSPLHF
TRBJ1-2	TRBD1	-	TRBV4-1	15	TGCGCCAACAGCCAAGTCGCGACAGGGAACTATGGCTACACCTTC	CANSQVATGNYGYTF
TRBJ2-5	TRBD2	-	TRBV15	18	TGTGTCACCAGCAGAGACGGGACTAGCGGGGGGGCAGGGGAGACCCAGTACTTC	CVTSRDGTSGGAGETQYF
TRBJ2-1	TRBD1	-	TRBV7-6	14	TGTGCCAGCAGCTTATTGAGGACAGGGCATGAGCAGTTCTTC	CASSLLRTGHEQFF
TRBJ1-6	-	few	TRBV27	16	TGTGCCAGCAGCCAGACTTGGAGCTCCTATAATTCACCCCTCCACTTT	CASSQTWSSYNSPLHF
TRBJ2-4	-	-	TRBV29-1	13	TGCAGCGTTAGACTCGGTAATGCAAACATTCAGTACTTC	CSVRLGNANIQYF
TRBJ2-2	-	-	TRBV24-1	15	TGTGCCACCTATGGGGCAGGGGAGGACACCGGGGAGCTGTTTTTT	CATYGAGEDTGELFF
TRBJ2-7	TRBD1	few	TRBV12-3/TRBV12-4	14	TGTGCCAGCAGTTTCGGGACAGTAGGGGACGAGCAGTACTTC	CASSFGTVGDEQYF
TRBJ1-2	TRBD1	-	TRBV9	12	TGTGCCAGCAGGCAGGGGGCTGATGGCTACACCTTC	CASRQGADGYTF
TRBJ2-3	TRBD2	few	TRBV5-6	16	TGTGCCAGCAGCTCACTTAGCGGGGCAGGGAGAGATACGCAGTATTTT	CASSSLSGAGRDTQYF
TRBJ2-5	TRBD1	many	TRBV7-2	16	TGTGCCAGCAGCTCGCCCTGGACAGGGGCTCAAGAGACCCAGTACTTC	CASSSPWTGAQETQYF
TRBJ1-2	-	-	TRBV19	13	TGTGCCAGTAGTACCGGAGGTCACTATGGCTACACCTTC	CASSTGGHYGYTF
TRBJ1-2	-	few	TRBV7-9	16	TGTGCCAGCAGCTTTGGTTCCGACCCGGCGCGCTATGGCTACACCTTC	CASSFGSDPARYGYTF
TRBJ1-1	-	-	TRBV9	14	TGTGCCAGCAACGTGGGACGAAGAGGGACTGAAGCTTTCTTT	CASNVGRRGTEAFF
TRBJ1-5	-	many	TRBV27	16	TGTGCCAGCAGTTTAGGCCCGGTTCTGACCAATCAGCCCCAGCATTTT	CASSLGPVLTNQPQHF
TRBJ1-4	TRBD1	few	TRBV12-3/TRBV12-4	16	TGTGCCAGCAGTTTCGGATGGGGGACAGGGAATGAAAAACTGTTTTTT	CASSFGWGTGNEKLFF
TRBJ1-5	-	few	TRBV5-4	13	TGTGCCAGCAGCTTAAGGCCCAGTCAGCCCCAGCATTTT	CASSLRPSQPQHF
TRBJ1-1	-	-	TRBV7-9	16	TGTGCCAGCAGCTTAGCGCGTCGGAGCGGGAACACTGAAGCTTTCTTT	CASSLARRSGNTEAFF
TRBJ2-1	-	once	TRBV20-1	15	TGCAGTGCTAGAGATCTGGCAGGGGCCTACAATGAGCAGTTCTTC	CSARDLAGAYNEQFF
TRBJ2-3	-	-	TRBV7-6	12	TGTGCTAGCAGCCCTCTTTCGGGGACGCAGTATTTT	CASSPLSGTQYF
TRBJ1-1	-	-	TRBV19	14	TGTGCCAGTAGTTCCTTGAAACCCTTCGATGAAGTTTTCTTT	CASSSLKPFDEVFF
TRBJ2-5	TRBD2	many	TRBV7-8	15	TGTGCCAGCGGCCCTAGCGGGTCAAAATGGGAGACCCAGTACTTC	CASGPSGSKWETQYF
TRBJ2-2	TRBD1	-	TRBV7-4	15	TGTGCCAGCAGCTCCTGGGGACAGGGAGCCGGGGAGCTGTTTTTT	CASSSWGQGAGELFF
TRBJ1-1	-	-	TRBV29-1	16	TGCAGCGTTGGCGGGACGGTGAATGAGGGGAACACTGAAGCTTTCTTT	CSVGGTVNEGNTEAFF
TRBJ2-3	-	many	TRBV7-7	13	TGTGCTAGCAGCTTAGTACAGAGAGATACGCAGTATTTT	CASSLVQRDTQYF
TRBJ2-1	-	-	TRBV7-4	13	TGTGCCAGCAGCTTACCAGGGATTTACGAGCAGTTCTTC	CASSLPGIYEQFF
TRBJ1-1	-	-	TRBV7-6	16	TGTGCCAGCAGCTTATTGGGCCAGGCCATGAACACTGAAGCTTTCTTT	CASSLLGQAMNTEAFF
TRBJ2-2	TRBD1	-	TRBV27	15	TGTGCCAACAGTTTTTTTACAGGGGGCACCGGGGAGCTGTTTTTT	CANSFFTGGTGELFF
TRBJ2-3	-	many	TRBV12-3/TRBV12-4	14	TGTGCCAGCAGTTTATGGGGCAGCACAGATACGCAGTATTTT	CASSLWGSTDTQYF
TRBJ2-2	-	few	TRBV11-3	16	TGTGCCAGCAGCCTTTGGGACTCCTCTGGGACCGGGGAGCTGTTTTTT	CASSLWDSSGTGELFF